The 11 T cell receptor beta chains below come from one sample, sequenced in a study of T cells in Graves' hyperthyroidism and ophthalmopathy. Researchers took RNA transcripts and amplified the TCR beta CDR3 regions from them. The HTBI primer set was used in a first-round RT-PCR of the TCR CDR3. TCRdb reprocessed the multiplex PCR reads with MiXCR, giving one entry per CDR3 protein. The sample holds hundreds of thousands of distinct CDR3 sequences; around a third are singletons and the top ten take 30% to 40%. What was sequenced was blood. The receptors stem from a woman in her 40s with Graves' hyperthyroidism.

This clonotype was found once. Relative to the germline gene, one junction end is altered; a read error may explain this. J is TRBJ1-3 and V is TRBV24-1; D remains ambiguous. This CDR3 spans 14 amino acids. Looked up from germline, CDR1 is KGHDR and CDR2 is SFDVKD. The CDR3 protein is CASSGLNYGYTIYF. CDR3 sequence (DNA): TGTGCCAGCAGTGGATTGAACTATGGCTACACCATATATTTT.

This clonotype was observed many times. This sequence joins TRBV5-1 and TRBJ1-2; 7 bases align to TRBD1. The germline V gene encodes CDR1 SGHRS and CDR2 YFSETQ. The CDR3 sequence is 13 residues long. J was trimmed by 0 bases and V by 7 bases; bases with no gene match: 3. CDR3 region: CASGQEANYGYTF. The CDR3 DNA follows: TGCGCCAGCGGACAGGAAGCTAACTATGGCTACACCTTC.

The table lists this clonotype with many counts. The rearrangement joins TRBV7-2 to TRBJ1-2, with D maybe TRBD1 (5 bases). Trimming removed 3 bases at V and 8 bases at J, with 13 bases between. The germline V gene encodes CDR1 SGHTA and CDR2 FQGNSA. This CDR3 is built from 13 residues. The CDR3 spells CASSLGLLGGYTF. The CDR3 DNA follows: TGTGCCAGCAGCTTGGGGCTTCTGGGCGGCTACACCTTC. Variable domain in full (rest from reference TRBV7-2 and TRBJ1-2): GAGVSQSPSNKVTEKGKDVELRCDPISGHTALYWYRQSLGQGLEFLIYFQGNSAPDKSGLPSDRFSAERTGGSVSTLTIQRTQQEDSAVYLCASSLGLLGGYTFGSGTRLTVV.

The chain has TRBV20-1 and TRBJ2-6; a possible D gene is TRBD1 (6 bases). The V gene's germline CDR1 is DFQATT and CDR2 SNEGSKA (reference sequence). There are 14 residues in the CDR3. The germline V and J ends were trimmed by 5 bases and 2 bases, with 10 bases remaining between them. CDR3 in DNA: TGCAGTGCTGGACCAGGGGCTGGGGCCAACGTCCTGACTTTC. Residues: CSAGPGAGANVLTF.

A word on this clonotype: This may stem from a read error, because a much larger clone lies one nucleotide away. V is TRBV9 and J is TRBJ2-2; the D gene is possibly TRBD2 (6 bases). V dropped 4 bases and J dropped 7 bases, with 14 bases sitting between them. In germline, CDR1 is SGDLS, CDR2 YYNGEE. The CDR3 covers 14 residues. CDR3 region: CASSPPGRNGELFF. As DNA, the CDR3 is TGTGCCAGCAGCCCCCCAGGGAGGAACGGGGAGCTGTTTTTT.

In its sample, this clonotype was seen a few times. The chain recombines TRBV5-1 with TRBJ2-5; D may correspond to TRBD1 or TRBD2 (6 bases each). Germline CDR1 SGHRS, CDR2 YFSETQ. CDR3 length equals 16 residues. Between the trimmed V and J ends, which lost 2 bases and 4 bases, there was a span of 18 bases. The CDR3 sequence is CASSFNRQEGRETQYF. The CDR3 DNA is TGCGCCAGCAGCTTCAATCGACAGGAGGGGCGAGAGACCCAGTACTTC.

The chain uses TRBV12-3 or TRBV12-4 and TRBJ1-5; no clear D gene. V was cut by 8 bases and J by 6 bases, with 5 bases left in between. The CDR3 runs to 10 residues. The DNA of the CDR3 is TGTGCCAGCCACATTCAGCCCCAGCATTTT. Its protein is CASHIQPQHF.

This sequence joins TRBV6-5 and TRBJ2-7; TRBD2 agrees at 9 bases. The germline V gene encodes CDR1 MNHEY and CDR2 SVGAGI. With 6 bases clipped from V and 3 bases from J, the junction kept 3 bases outside the gene matches. This CDR3 contains 13 residues. The CDR3 sequence: CASRLAGVYEQYF. The CDR3 nucleotides are TGTGCCAGCAGGTTAGCGGGAGTCTACGAGCAGTACTTC.

The table lists this clonotype with many counts. The chain employs TRBV5-1 and TRBJ2-7, with TRBD1 identical over 7 bases. Trimming removed 7 bases from V and 4 bases from J; junction bases left unmatched: 8. The length of the CDR3 is 13 residues. Germline CDR1 SGHRS, CDR2 YFSETQ. The CDR3 loop reads CASRQGGGYEQYF. CDR3 coding DNA: TGCGCCAGCCGACAGGGCGGCGGATACGAGCAGTACTTC. The full variable domain, its missing parts supplied by reference TRBV5-1 and TRBJ2-7, is KAGVTQTPRYLIKTRGQQVTLSCSPISGHRSVSWYQQTPGQGLQFLFEYFSETQRNKGNFPGRFSGRQFSNSRSEMNVSTLELGDSALYLCASRQGGGYEQYFGPGTRLTVT.

This clonotype was seen repeatedly, ten times or more. The chain recombines TRBV7-2 with TRBJ1-2, with D maybe TRBD1 (5 bases). Trimming shortened V by 5 bases and J by 8 bases, and 18 bases separated the two germline ends. Per the germline V gene, CDR1 is SGHTA and CDR2 is FQGNSA. CDR3 length: 14 residues. This CDR3 is CASSLGPRVRGYTF. The CDR3 region has the DNA TGTGCCAGCAGCCTGGGACCCCGCGTTCGGGGCTACACCTTC. The full variable domain, in which reference TRBV7-2 and TRBJ1-2 provide the parts outside the CDR3, is GAGVSQSPSNKVTEKGKDVELRCDPISGHTALYWYRQSLGQGLEFLIYFQGNSAPDKSGLPSDRFSAERTGGSVSTLTIQRTQQEDSAVYLCASSLGPRVRGYTFGSGTRLTVV.

This clonotype was detected ten times or more. CDR3 in amino acids: CSARYTGPNSPLHF. In DNA form, the CDR3 reads TGCAGTGCTAGGTATACAGGGCCGAATTCACCCCTCCACTTT. This chain joins TRBV20-1 and TRBJ1-6, with D possibly matching TRBD1 (6 bases). The V end lost 3 bases, the J end lost 7 bases, and 13 bases lay between the germline ends. Germline CDR1 reads DFQATT; CDR2 reads SNEGSKA (reference sequence). The CDR3 extends over 14 amino acids.